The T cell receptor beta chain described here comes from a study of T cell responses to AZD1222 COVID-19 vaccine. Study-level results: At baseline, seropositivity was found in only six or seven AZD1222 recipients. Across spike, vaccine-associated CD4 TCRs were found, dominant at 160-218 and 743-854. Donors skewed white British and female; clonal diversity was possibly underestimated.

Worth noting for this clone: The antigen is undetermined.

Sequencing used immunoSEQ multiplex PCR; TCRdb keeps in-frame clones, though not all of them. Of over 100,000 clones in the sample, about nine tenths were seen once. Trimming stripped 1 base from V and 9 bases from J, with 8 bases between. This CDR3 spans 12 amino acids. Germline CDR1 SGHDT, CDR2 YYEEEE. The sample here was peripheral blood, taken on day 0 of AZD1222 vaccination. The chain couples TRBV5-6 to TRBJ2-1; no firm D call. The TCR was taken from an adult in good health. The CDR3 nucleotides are TGTGCCAGCAGCTTGCACGTTGCTGAGCAGTTCTTC. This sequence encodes CASSLHVAEQFF.